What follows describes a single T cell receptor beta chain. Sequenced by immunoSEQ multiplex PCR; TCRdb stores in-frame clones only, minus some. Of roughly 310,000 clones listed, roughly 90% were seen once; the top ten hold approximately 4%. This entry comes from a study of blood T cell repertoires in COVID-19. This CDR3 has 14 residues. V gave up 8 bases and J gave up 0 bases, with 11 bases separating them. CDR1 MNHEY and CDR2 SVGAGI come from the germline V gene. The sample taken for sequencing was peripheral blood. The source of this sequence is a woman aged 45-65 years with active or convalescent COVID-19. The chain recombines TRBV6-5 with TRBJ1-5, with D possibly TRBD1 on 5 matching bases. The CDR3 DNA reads TGTGCCAGCCAAGCAGGGATTAGCAATCAGCCCCAGCATTTT. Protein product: CASQAGISNQPQHF.